The 22 T cell receptor beta chains below come from one sample, sequenced in a study of cytomegalovirus exposure and HLA in healthy donors. The PCR contained 60 Vbeta and 13 Jbeta primers. Profiling relied on immunoSEQ multiplex PCR, and the TCRdb table lists in-frame clones only, not all of them. The sample consists of tens of thousands of clones, 75% of them appearing once. Source material: PBMCs. The receptor source for this set is a man between 35 and 55 years old in good health and CMV-seronegative.

V and J are TRBV2 and TRBJ1-4; tentative D call: TRBD1 (6 bases). Germline lookup yields CDR1 SNHLY and CDR2 FYNNEI. This CDR3 spans 11 amino acids. Trimming cost V 8 bases and J 6 bases, with 7 bases left between them. CDR3 protein: CASYRDEKLFF. CDR3 bases: TGTGCCAGCTACAGGGATGAAAAACTGTTTTTT. Combining the CDR3 with reference TRBV2 and TRBJ1-4 gives the whole variable domain EPEVTQTPSHQVTQMGQEVILRCVPISNHLYFYWYRQILGQKVEFLVSFYNNEISEKSEIFDDQFSVERPDGSNFTLKIRSTKLEDSAMYFCASYRDEKLFFGSGTQLSVL.

The sample holds a few counts of this clone. This chain links TRBV10-2 with TRBJ1-2; D gene uncertain. CDR1 is WSHSY, CDR2 SAAADI, per germline. CDR3 size: 15 residues. V was trimmed by 3 bases and J by 2 bases, leaving 13 bases between them. The CDR3 loop reads CASSEYVVGNYGYTF. CDR3 nucleotides: TGCGCCAGCAGTGAATACGTGGTCGGGAACTATGGCTACACCTTC.

J is TRBJ1-3 and V is TRBV7-8, with TRBD1 matching over 7 bases. The CDR3 has 16 residues. Trimming removed 8 bases from V and 1 base from J; junction bases left unmatched: 11. The germline V gene has CDR1 SGHVS and CDR2 FQNEAQ. In DNA, the CDR3 is TGTGCCAGCGGTGTCAGGCAGGGGGGTTCTGGAAACACCATATATTTT. It translates to CASGVRQGGSGNTIYF.

This clone was seen once. The chain uses TRBV7-9 and TRBJ2-7; the D gene is possibly TRBD2 (6 bases). Trimming pared 6 bases from V and 4 bases from J, leaving 10 bases between. The CDR3 sequence is 12 residues long. CDR1 SEHNR and CDR2 FQNEAQ come from the germline V gene (reference sequence). CDR3 in DNA: TGTGCCAGCAGGGCGGGACCGTACGAGCAGTACTTC. It is translated as CASRAGPYEQYF.

The CDR3, as DNA: TGCGCCAGCAGCTTGTTCTCGGGACAGGGAAGGGGTGAGCAGTTCTTC. It yields the protein CASSLFSGQGRGEQFF. This chain uses TRBV5-1 with TRBJ2-1, with TRBD1 identical over 9 bases. Germline V gives CDR1 SGHRS, CDR2 YFSETQ. The junction had 11 bases not matched to a gene; V was cut back by 1 base and J by 9 bases. The CDR3 is made up of 16 amino acids. The complete variable domain, with remaining parts taken from reference TRBV5-1 and TRBJ2-1, reads KAGVTQTPRYLIKTRGQQVTLSCSPISGHRSVSWYQQTPGQGLQFLFEYFSETQRNKGNFPGRFSGRQFSNSRSEMNVSTLELGDSALYLCASSLFSGQGRGEQFFGPGTRLTVL.

CDR3 region: CASSDSGRVHEQFF. The DNA of the CDR3 is TGTGCCAGCAGTGACTCGGGCAGGGTCCATGAGCAGTTCTTC. The chain carries TRBV6-4 and TRBJ2-1; D might be TRBD1 (5 bases). Trimming cost V 0 bases and J 8 bases, with 11 bases left between them. The CDR3 sequence is 14 residues long. Germline CDR1 is MRHNA and CDR2 is SNTAGT.

The V and J genes are TRBV6-1 and TRBJ1-6; D not resolved. V was trimmed by 1 base and J by 11 bases, leaving 12 bases between them. CDR3 length: 14 amino acids. Germline V gives CDR1 MNHNS, CDR2 SASEGT. This CDR3 reads CASSEGRGGTPLHF. As DNA, the CDR3 is TGTGCCAGCAGTGAAGGCCGGGGAGGGACACCCCTCCACTTT.

The rearrangement uses TRBV29-1 and TRBJ2-3, with 7 bases matching TRBD1. The junction had 6 bases not matched to a gene; V was cut back by 6 bases and J by 0 bases. The length of the CDR3 is 14 residues. The germline CDR1 and CDR2 sequences are SQVTM and ANQGSEA. CDR3 residues: CSVLRQGSTDTQYF. The CDR3 region has the DNA TGCAGCGTACTCCGACAGGGTAGCACAGATACGCAGTATTTT.

This chain connects TRBV19 to TRBJ1-1; D gene unclear. Trimming removed 8 bases from V and 1 base from J, with 14 bases in between. The germline V gene has CDR1 LNHDA and CDR2 SQIVND (reference sequence). This CDR3 contains 14 residues. In DNA, the CDR3 is TGTGCCAGTTCCATGATAGCCTCGAACACTGAAGCTTTCTTT. Its translation is CASSMIASNTEAFF.

The rearrangement uses TRBV2 and TRBJ1-2, with TRBD1 matching 7 bases. The CDR3 is made up of 15 amino acids. The V gene's germline CDR1 is SNHLY and CDR2 FYNNEI. The V gene end was trimmed by 5 bases and the J gene end by 5 bases; junction bases not matched to a gene: 11. The CDR3 DNA is TGTGCCAGCAGTCCCCGACAGGGAGGTTCGTATGGCTACACCTTC. Translated, it gives CASSPRQGGSYGYTF.

The V gene is TRBV19, the J gene TRBJ1-2, with D tentatively TRBD1 (5 bases). The CDR3 covers 15 residues. With 7 bases removed from V and 4 bases from J, the gap between germline ends came to 19 bases. Germline V lookup: CDR1 LNHDA, CDR2 SQIVND (reference sequence). Written as DNA, the CDR3 is TGTGCCAGTACCCCTTCCCCAGGGAGGTTCTATGGCTACACCTTC. Translated, it gives CASTPSPGRFYGYTF.

This chain joins TRBV2 and TRBJ2-3; the D gene is possibly TRBD1 (5 bases). V was clipped by 0 bases and J by 1 base, with 5 bases between them. The CDR3 loop spans 14 amino acids. From germline, CDR1 is SNHLY and CDR2 FYNNEI. The DNA of the CDR3 is TGTGCCAGCAGTGAAGCGGGGCGCACAGATACGCAGTATTTT. Its translation is CASSEAGRTDTQYF.

The V and J genes are TRBV11-2 and TRBJ1-1; 7 bases line up with TRBD1. With V trimmed by 3 bases and J by 7 bases, 5 bases remained unmatched. Germline V lookup: CDR1 SGHAT, CDR2 FQNNGV. This CDR3 is built from 13 residues. The CDR3 region is CASSFPRGDEAFF. DNA of the CDR3: TGTGCCAGCAGCTTCCCCAGGGGGGATGAAGCTTTCTTT.

The rearrangement links TRBV28 to TRBJ2-7; TRBD2 might be the D (5 bases). CDR1 and CDR2 (germline): MDHEN, SYDVKM. This CDR3 region has 14 residues. The V end was cut by 6 bases, the J end by 5 bases, with 17 bases between. CDR3 region: CASSLLGSYHEQYF. The CDR3 nucleotides are TGTGCCAGCAGCCTCCTTGGGAGTTACCACGAGCAGTACTTC.

The chain recombines TRBV9 with TRBJ2-4, with D perhaps TRBD1 (6 bases). Trimming left V 0 bases short and J 7 bases short, with 17 bases between. The CDR3 is 16 amino acids. Germline CDR1 SGDLS, CDR2 YYNGEE. CDR3 coding DNA: TGTGCCAGCAGCGTAGGGTTGGGACATGTGGGGAACATTCAGTACTTC. Encoded protein: CASSVGLGHVGNIQYF. Looking up the rest from reference TRBV9 and TRBJ2-4 gives the full variable domain: DSGVTQTPKHLITATGQRVTLRCSPRSGDLSVYWYQQSLDQGLQFLIQYYNGEERAKGNILERFSAQQFPDLHSELNLSSLELGDSALYFCASSVGLGHVGNIQYFGAGTRLSVL.

This clone was seen once. This chain connects TRBV5-1 to TRBJ1-6; 9 positions match TRBD1. This CDR3 is built from 15 residues. Trimming at V came to 3 bases and at J to 7 bases, leaving 5 bases not matched to a gene. From germline, CDR1 is SGHRS and CDR2 YFSETQ. The CDR3 sequence: CASSSGQGTNSPLHF. For the CDR3, the DNA is TGCGCCAGCAGCTCAGGACAGGGGACGAATTCACCCCTCCACTTT.

This sequence joins TRBV28 and TRBJ1-4; tentative D call: TRBD1 (5 bases). CDR3 length: 14 amino acids. Trimming removed 3 bases at V and 7 bases at J, with 12 bases between. The V gene's germline CDR1 is MDHEN and CDR2 SYDVKM. The CDR3 loop is CASSFMGGSEKLFF. The CDR3 nucleotides are TGTGCCAGCAGTTTTATGGGGGGAAGTGAAAAACTGTTTTTT.

This sequence joins TRBV7-9 and TRBJ1-2; TRBD1 agrees at 10 bases. CDR1 and CDR2 from the germline V gene are SEHNR and FQNEAQ (reference sequence). Germline trimming cut 5 bases from V and 8 bases from J; bases unmatched to any gene: 14. The CDR3 has 16 amino acids. The CDR3 loop reads CASSQGQGTPVGGYTF. The CDR3 region has the DNA TGTGCCAGCAGCCAGGGACAGGGGACCCCTGTGGGGGGCTACACCTTC.

In this sample, this clone turned up a few times. The genes are TRBV15 and TRBJ1-5; tentatively, D is TRBD1 (5 bases). Deletions cut 3 bases from V and 0 bases from J, with 6 bases between. The CDR3 totals 14 residues. Germline values: CDR1 LNHNV, CDR2 YYDKDF (reference sequence). CDR3 region: CATSRGGSNQPQHF. The CDR3 DNA is TGTGCCACCAGCAGGGGGGGTAGCAATCAGCCCCAGCATTTT.

The J gene is TRBJ2-3, the V gene TRBV5-1; a possible D gene is TRBD2 (6 bases). Trimming removed 4 bases at V and 5 bases at J, with 8 bases between. The germline gives CDR1 SGHRS, CDR2 YFSETQ. CDR3 length equals 12 residues. CDR3: CASSGGIDTQYF. The CDR3, as DNA: TGCGCCAGCAGCGGGGGGATAGATACGCAGTATTTT.

J is TRBJ1-1 and V is TRBV28, with a weak D call TRBD1 (5 bases). CDR3 length: 16 amino acids. Germline CDR1 reads MDHEN; CDR2 reads SYDVKM. The V end lost 6 bases, the J end lost 5 bases, and 22 bases lay between the germline ends. The CDR3 is CASSWGGVGRGTEAFF. The CDR3 DNA reads TGTGCCAGCAGCTGGGGGGGGGTAGGGCGTGGAACTGAAGCTTTCTTT.

The genes are TRBV28 and TRBJ1-1; the D gene is possibly TRBD1 (5 bases). Looked up from germline, CDR1 is MDHEN and CDR2 is SYDVKM. V lost 6 bases to trimming and J lost 5 bases, with 19 bases between them. This CDR3 is 15 amino acids long. The CDR3 loop reads CASSSPAVGGTEAFF. Written as DNA, the CDR3 is TGTGCCAGCAGCAGCCCGGCCGTCGGGGGAACTGAAGCTTTCTTT. The full variable domain, in which reference TRBV28 and TRBJ1-1 provide the parts outside the CDR3, is DVKVTQSSRYLVKRTGEKVFLECVQDMDHENMFWYRQDPGLGLRLIYFSYDVKMKEKGDIPEGYSVSREKKERFSLILESASTNQTSMYLCASSSPAVGGTEAFFGQGTRLTVV.